These 4 T cell receptor beta chains were all obtained from the same sample, sequenced in a study of T cells after yellow fever vaccination. One entry per CDR3 protein results from TCRdb running MiXCR on the 5' RACE reads. The sample carries about 12,000 distinct CDR3 sequences, about 5.8% recorded once. The sample consisted of PBMCs, either bulk or a sorted T-cell subset (CD4+, CD8+, memory, or dextramer-sorted; not recorded which), taken on the day of the yellow fever booster vaccination. The receptors were sampled from a man in his thirties or forties who received the YFV17D yellow fever vaccine.

This clonotype has more than one count but fewer than ten. The V and J genes are TRBV19 and TRBJ2-2; the D call may be TRBD1 or TRBD2 (5 bases each). This CDR3 region has 18 residues. Per the germline V gene, CDR1 is LNHDA and CDR2 is SQIVND (reference sequence). V shed 0 bases and J shed 3 bases, with 17 bases lying between them. CDR3: CASSIETMTAIDTGELFF. CDR3 nucleotides: TGTGCCAGTAGTATAGAGACTATGACAGCAATCGACACCGGGGAGCTGTTTTTT.

Ten or more counts support this clonotype. J is TRBJ2-2 and V is TRBV5-1, with TRBD1 matching over 8 bases. The CDR3 totals 15 residues. Germline CDR1 SGHRS, CDR2 YFSETQ. After removal of 4 bases from V and 7 bases from J, the junction contained 9 bases not matched to a gene. The CDR3 protein is CASSAQGASGGELFF. In DNA, the CDR3 is TGCGCCAGCAGCGCCCAGGGGGCTTCAGGCGGGGAGCTGTTTTTT.

This clonotype came up many times. The rearrangement uses TRBV6-1 and TRBJ2-7; D not certain. Looked up from germline, CDR1 is MNHNS and CDR2 is SASEGT. Trimming stripped 8 bases from V and 6 bases from J, with 23 bases between. The CDR3 has 15 residues. As DNA, the CDR3 is TGTGCCAGCGGAAGTAGGAACAGCCCTACGGGCGAGCAGTACTTC. It specifies CASGSRNSPTGEQYF.

By its share, this clonotype is medium-sized. The CDR3 region is CSVEDASGSDTQYF. CDR3 in DNA: TGCAGCGTTGAAGACGCTAGCGGGTCAGATACGCAGTATTTT. The chain has TRBV29-1 and TRBJ2-3, with 8 bases fitting TRBD2. The CDR3 contains 14 residues. The germline gives CDR1 SQVTM, CDR2 ANQGSEA. J lost 4 bases, V lost 0 bases, and 3 bases had no gene match.